What follows are 10 T cell receptor beta chains derived from one specimen sequenced in a study of tumor-infiltrating lymphocytes in primary liver carcinoma. The researchers produced TCR beta cDNA from around 0.5 ug total RNA with a constant-region primer. ARM-PCR, slightly modified, supplied the TCR beta libraries through three nested multiplex PCR rounds. Forward primers for TRBV1-TRBV30 and a C-beta reverse primer served the first two PCR rounds, at 10 cycles each. From the multiplex PCR reads, TCRdb called clonotypes with MiXCR, one entry per CDR3 protein. Of approximately 110,000 distinct CDR3 sequences in the sample, approximately 64% were seen once. Co-extracting RNA and DNA was done with about 20-34 mg of unsorted bulk tissue as input. Sequencing was carried out using liver tumor tissue from sampling region 3. Subset indicated: tumor region T3, left-lateral pole. These receptor sequences come from an older woman with primary liver carcinoma and hepatitis B virus infection.

This clonotype has only one observation. This clone may be a read error of a much larger clone one base away. The chain couples TRBV14 to TRBJ2-3; no firm D call. The length of the CDR3 is 15 residues. CDR1 and CDR2 from the germline V gene are SGHDN and FVKESK. The CDR3 nucleotides read TGTGCCGGCAGCCCGAATTCCACCCTCTATTATACGCAGTATTTT. The encoded protein is CAGSPNSTLYYTQYF.

This chain connects TRBV30 to TRBJ1-1; no firm D call. Germline CDR1 reads GTSNPN; CDR2 reads SVGIG (reference sequence). CDR3 length equals 13 residues. As DNA, the CDR3 is TGTGCAACGAGACGGCCGAGCAACACTGAAGCTTTCTTT. Translated: CATRRPSNTEAFF. Using reference TRBV30 and TRBJ1-1 for the parts outside the CDR3, the full variable domain is SQTIHQWPATLVQPVGSPLSLECTVEGTSNPNLYWYRQAAGRGLQLLFYSVGIGQISSEVPQNLSASRPQDRQFILSSKKLLLSDSGFYLCATRRPSNTEAFFGQGTRLTVV.

This clonotype was counted once. Sequence at one end of the junction differs from germline and may be a read error. V and J are TRBV28 and TRBJ2-7; D gene uncertain. The CDR3 is 13 amino acids. CDR1 and CDR2 from the germline V gene are MDHEN and SYDVKM. CDR3 nucleotides: TGTGACAGCAGTTTACCCGGCGGATACGAGCAGTACTTC. Its protein product is CDSSLPGGYEQYF.

The J gene is TRBJ2-3, the V gene TRBV4-2; 9 nucleotides agree with TRBD2. CDR3 length: 16 amino acids. The germline V gene has CDR1 LGHNA and CDR2 YNFKEQ. Germline trimming cut 5 bases from V and 6 bases from J; bases unmatched to any gene: 12. CDR3 DNA sequence: TGTGCCAGCAGCGGCAGAGCTAGCGGGATGACTGATACGCAGTATTTT. This gives the protein CASSGRASGMTDTQYF.

This clonotype was seen only once. The final CDR3 position lacks the conserved phenylalanine or tryptophan, pointing to a likely read error. The V gene is TRBV6-2 or TRBV6-3, the J gene TRBJ1-2; a possible D gene is TRBD1 (6 bases). V lost 4 bases, J lost 11 bases, and 20 bases lay in between. The CDR3 extends over 14 amino acids. Germline V gene sequence: CDR1 MNHEY, CDR2 SVGEGT. The CDR3 bases are TGTGCCAGCAGTTCTGGGGGCCAACCTACTGGGTACACCTTA. Protein sequence: CASSSGGQPTGYTL.

The CDR3 loop reads CASSSRPGVNIQYF. In DNA, the CDR3 is TGTGCCAGCAGCTCCCGACCAGGAGTAAACATTCAGTACTTC. The V and J genes are TRBV11-2 and TRBJ2-4; D remains unclear. Trimming shortened V by 4 bases and J by 6 bases, and 13 bases separated the two germline ends. The CDR3 has 14 amino acids. Germline lookup yields CDR1 SGHAT and CDR2 FQNNGV.

For this clonotype: This may come from a read error, since a much larger clone is one base off. The chain has TRBV28 and TRBJ2-5; D is possibly TRBD1 (5 bases). Germline V lookup: CDR1 MDHEN, CDR2 SYDVKM. V lost 4 bases and J lost 5, with 23 bases in between. The CDR3 spans 17 residues. The CDR3 nucleotides read TGTGCCAGCAGTTCGGAGCAAAAGAGGACACCCGGGGAGACCCAGTACTTC. Amino acids: CASSSEQKRTPGETQYF.

Ten or more counts support this clonotype. The chain carries TRBV6-2 or TRBV6-3 and TRBJ2-1; 11 positions agree with TRBD1. Looked up from germline, CDR1 is MNHEY and CDR2 is SVGEGT. The CDR3 has 13 amino acids. With 10 bases clipped from V and 6 bases from J, the junction kept 5 bases outside the gene matches. CDR3 sequence (DNA): TGTGCCATCAGGACAGGGGGCCGCAATGAGCAGTTCTTC. This gives the protein CAIRTGGRNEQFF.

This clonotype showed up just a few times. A much larger clone differs from this one at a single base, so this may be a read error. The chain combines TRBV7-8 with TRBJ2-5, with TRBD1 identical over 8 bases. This CDR3 region has 16 residues. Germline V gives CDR1 SGHVS, CDR2 FQNEAQ. The CDR3 sequence is CASSLGGGRGLMTKYF. The DNA of the CDR3 is TGTGCCAGCAGCTTAGGAGGGGGCAGGGGGCTTATGACCAAGTACTTC.

A remark on this clonotype: An end of the junction does not agree with germline; a read error may underlie this. V and J are TRBV6-6 and TRBJ2-1; 9 bases align to TRBD2. The CDR3 spans 16 residues. CDR1 and CDR2 (germline): MNHNY, SVGAGI (reference sequence). The CDR3 protein is CASSLRAGGQGNEQLF. Here the CDR3 DNA reads TGTGCCAGCAGCCTGAGAGCGGGAGGCCAGGGTAATGAGCAGCTATTC.